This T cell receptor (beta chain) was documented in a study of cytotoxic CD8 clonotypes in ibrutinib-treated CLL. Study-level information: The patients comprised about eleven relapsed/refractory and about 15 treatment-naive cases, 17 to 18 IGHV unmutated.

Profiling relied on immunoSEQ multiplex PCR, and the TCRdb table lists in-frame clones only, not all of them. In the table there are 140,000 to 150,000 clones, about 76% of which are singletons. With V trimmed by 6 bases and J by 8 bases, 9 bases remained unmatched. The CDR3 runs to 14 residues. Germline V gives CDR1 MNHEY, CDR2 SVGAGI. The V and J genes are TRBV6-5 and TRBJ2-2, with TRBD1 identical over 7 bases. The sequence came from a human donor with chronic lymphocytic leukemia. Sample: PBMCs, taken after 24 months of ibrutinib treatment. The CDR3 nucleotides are TGTGCCAGCAGGGGTACAGGGGCAGGGGGGGAGCTGTTTTTT. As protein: CASRGTGAGGELFF.